Listed below are T cell receptor beta chains from one sample, sequenced in a study of cytomegalovirus exposure and HLA in healthy donors. Here immunoSEQ multiplex PCR was the method, and the copy in TCRdb shows in-frame clones only, minus some. In the table there are around 190,000 clones, around 73% of which are singletons. Sequencing used PBMCs. These TCRs come from a woman under 40 in good health and CMV-seronegative. Each CDR3 is given with its conserved first and last residue. A D gene is named only where the DNA matches it firmly. Not every row has a clone size; where given, it reads once, few, many or a size class.

d_call	v_call	clone_size	j_call	cdr3_aa	cdr3_nt
.	TRBV10-2	.	TRBJ1-1	CASSHHDRDSKTFF	TGCGCCAGCAGTCACCACGATCGGGACTCCAAGACTTTCTTT
TRBD1	TRBV19	.	TRBJ1-4	CASSMLPGQGKKLFF	TGTGCCAGTAGTATGCTCCCGGGACAGGGAAAAAAACTGTTTTTT
.	TRBV4-1	.	TRBJ2-2	CASSRRQITGELFF	TGCGCCAGCAGCAGGAGGCAGATCACCGGGGAGCTGTTTTTT
.	TRBV28	.	TRBJ2-5	CASSSHRERDQETQYF	TGTGCCAGCAGTTCCCACAGGGAAAGGGATCAAGAGACCCAGTACTTC
.	TRBV14	.	TRBJ2-7	CASSQDRAEQYF	TGTGCCAGCAGCCAAGACAGGGCGGAGCAGTACTTC
TRBD1	TRBV6-5	.	TRBJ1-1	CASSYLIGGPDTEAFF	TGTGCCAGCAGTTACCTCATAGGGGGCCCGGACACTGAAGCTTTCTTT
.	TRBV13	.	TRBJ2-3	CASSSGRGGTDTQYF	TGTGCCAGCAGCTCTGGAAGGGGGGGTACAGATACGCAGTATTTT
.	TRBV11-2	.	TRBJ2-7	CASSLEAWSGSYSYEQYF	TGTGCCAGCAGCTTAGAAGCATGGTCAGGTTCTTACTCCTACGAGCAGTACTTC
TRBD2	TRBV29-1	.	TRBJ2-1	CSVGHRLAVGRFF	TGCAGCGTTGGACATCGACTAGCAGTGGGTAGGTTCTTC
.	TRBV6-5	few	TRBJ2-7	CASSYSGAGVLRQYF	TGTGCCAGCAGTTACTCGGGGGCAGGGGTCCTACGGCAGTACTTC
.	TRBV10-3	.	TRBJ2-2	CAISRWTDSNTGELFF	TGTGCCATCAGTCGATGGACAGACTCGAACACCGGGGAGCTGTTTTTT
.	TRBV9	.	TRBJ1-5	CASSVEGNNQPQHF	TGTGCCAGCAGCGTAGAGGGGAACAATCAGCCCCAGCATTTT
.	TRBV4-1	.	TRBJ2-1	CASSQGAESDNEQFF	TGCGCCAGCAGCCAGGGAGCGGAATCAGACAATGAGCAGTTCTTC
.	TRBV7-2	.	TRBJ2-2	CASSLVRGLAGELFF	TGTGCCAGCAGCTTAGTAAGGGGATTGGCCGGGGAGCTGTTTTTT
.	TRBV29-1	once	TRBJ2-5	CSGVEWHVQETQYF	TGCAGCGGTGTGGAGTGGCACGTCCAAGAGACCCAGTACTTC
.	TRBV4-1	few	TRBJ1-4	CASSRTGGNEKLFF	TGCGCCAGCAGCCGTACCGGGGGAAATGAAAAACTGTTTTTT
TRBD2	TRBV28	.	TRBJ2-7	CASSSFLAGDVYEQYF	TGTGCCAGCAGTTCATTTCTAGCGGGAGATGTCTACGAGCAGTACTTC
TRBD2	TRBV7-7	.	TRBJ2-2	CASSLIAGNTGELFF	TGTGCCAGCAGCTTGATAGCGGGGAACACCGGGGAGCTGTTTTTT
.	TRBV11-2	.	TRBJ1-6	CASSLEGRASYNSPLHF	TGTGCCAGCAGCTTAGAAGGCAGGGCCTCCTATAATTCACCCCTCCACTTT
.	TRBV4-2	.	TRBJ2-3	CASSQERSTDTQYF	TGTGCCAGCAGCCAAGAGCGGAGCACAGATACGCAGTATTTT
.	TRBV7-2	.	TRBJ2-7	CASSLATLQGEQYF	TGTGCCAGCAGCTTAGCTACACTACAAGGCGAGCAGTACTTC
TRBD2	TRBV30	.	TRBJ2-7	CAWSVGGSVEQYF	TGTGCCTGGAGTGTGGGGGGGTCGGTCGAGCAGTACTTC
TRBD2	TRBV27	.	TRBJ2-2	CATNGGARTGELFF	TGTGCCACCAACGGGGGGGCCCGGACCGGGGAGCTGTTTTTT
TRBD2	TRBV4-1	once	TRBJ2-7	CASSPYSGGDYYEQYF	TGCGCCAGCAGCCCCTATAGCGGGGGAGATTACTACGAGCAGTACTTC
.	TRBV19	.	TRBJ2-7	CATARGSEDEQYF	TGTGCCACCGCCCGGGGAAGTGAGGACGAGCAGTACTTC
.	TRBV7-8	.	TRBJ2-2	CAIPRVTGELFF	TGTGCCATCCCCAGGGTCACCGGGGAGCTGTTTTTT
.	TRBV28	.	TRBJ2-7	CASSLARDWTYEQYF	TGTGCCAGCAGTTTAGCGAGGGATTGGACCTACGAGCAGTACTTC
.	TRBV10-3	.	TRBJ1-1	CAITGTLQGTEAFF	TGTGCCATCACCGGGACACTCCAAGGGACTGAAGCTTTCTTT
.	TRBV7-2	.	TRBJ2-4	CASSPTVNRVAKNIQYF	TGTGCCAGCAGCCCCACTGTCAACAGGGTTGCCAAAAACATTCAGTACTTC
TRBD2	TRBV28	.	TRBJ2-1	CASSRSGGPYNEQFF	TGTGCCAGCAGTCGGTCGGGGGGACCCTACAATGAGCAGTTCTTC
.	TRBV19	.	TRBJ2-1	CASSIVEGNEQFF	TGTGCCAGTAGTATCGTCGAGGGTAATGAGCAGTTCTTC
TRBD2	TRBV19	.	TRBJ2-7	CASSFSGIDHEQYF	TGTGCCAGTAGTTTCAGCGGGATCGACCACGAGCAGTACTTC
.	TRBV7-8	.	TRBJ1-6	CASSPRPQGRESPLHF	TGTGCCAGCAGCCCCCGTCCGCAGGGGAGGGAGTCACCCCTCCACTTT
TRBD2	TRBV6-4	medium-sized	TRBJ2-3	CASSDGTSGTDTQYF	TGTGCCAGCAGTGACGGGACTAGCGGCACAGATACGCAGTATTTT
TRBD1	TRBV7-9	.	TRBJ1-2	CASSYLPGQGLLWYGYTF	TGTGCCAGCAGCTATTTACCGGGACAGGGCCTGTTGTGGTATGGCTACACCTTC
.	TRBV7-9	.	TRBJ2-2	CASSLAAANTGELFF	TGTGCCAGCAGCTTAGCGGCAGCGAACACCGGGGAGCTGTTTTTT
TRBD2	TRBV7-6	.	TRBJ2-1	CASSSPTSGRYNEQFF	TGTGCCAGCAGCTCCCCGACTAGCGGGAGATATAATGAGCAGTTCTTC
.	TRBV15	.	TRBJ2-5	CATGRLDSASWETQYF	TGTGCCACGGGGCGACTTGACTCCGCAAGTTGGGAGACCCAGTACTTC
TRBD1	TRBV5-6	.	TRBJ2-2	CASSPWDRNTGELFF	TGTGCCAGCAGCCCCTGGGACAGGAACACCGGGGAGCTGTTTTTT
.	TRBV10-3	few	TRBJ1-1	CAIRSRMNTEAFF	TGTGCCATCAGGAGTCGAATGAACACTGAAGCTTTCTTT
.	TRBV5-1	.	TRBJ2-2	CASSYIRGANTGELFF	TGCGCCAGCAGCTATATAAGGGGCGCGAACACCGGGGAGCTGTTTTTT
TRBD2	TRBV7-8	.	TRBJ2-5	CASDSGRETQYF	TGTGCCAGCGATAGCGGGAGGGAGACCCAGTACTTC
.	TRBV7-9	.	TRBJ1-2	CASSSDSYGYTF	TGTGCCAGCAGCTCGGACAGCTATGGCTACACCTTC
TRBD1	TRBV9	.	TRBJ1-6	CASSVSTGGNSPLHF	TGTGCCAGCAGCGTAAGTACAGGGGGAAATTCACCCCTCCACTTT
TRBD1	TRBV15	.	TRBJ1-5	CASGPGQFLSQPQHF	TGTGCCAGTGGACCGGGACAGTTTCTCTCGCAGCCCCAGCATTTT
.	TRBV7-6	.	TRBJ1-2	CASSLTREKHGYTF	TGTGCCAGCAGCTTAACCAGGGAAAAACATGGCTACACCTTC
.	TRBV5-6	.	TRBJ2-1	CASSMGSTWRAYNEQFF	TGTGCCAGCAGCATGGGATCGACTTGGAGGGCTTACAATGAGCAGTTCTTC
TRBD1	TRBV27	.	TRBJ2-3	CASRIIGTGGTDTQYF	TGTGCCAGCAGAATAATCGGGACAGGGGGAACAGATACGCAGTATTTT
.	TRBV5-4	.	TRBJ2-3	CASSSIPQRSTDTQYF	TGTGCCAGCAGCTCCATCCCACAGAGATCCACAGATACGCAGTATTTT
.	TRBV30	.	TRBJ2-4	CAWSVGVNIQYF	TGTGCCTGGAGTGTAGGGGTGAACATTCAGTACTTC
.	TRBV19	.	TRBJ1-2	CASSMLHPAAYGYTF	TGTGCCAGTAGTATGCTCCACCCGGCGGCCTATGGCTACACCTTC
.	TRBV6-5	.	TRBJ2-1	CASSYNLNNEQFF	TGTGCCAGCAGTTACAACCTAAACAATGAGCAGTTCTTC